The next 25 T cell receptor beta chains were all read from a single sample in a study of blood T cell repertoires in COVID-19. Profiling relied on immunoSEQ multiplex PCR, and the TCRdb table lists in-frame clones only, not all of them. The sample has around 150,000 clones; roughly four fifths are singletons. The sequenced material came from peripheral blood. The receptors come from a woman of 80 years or more with acute or convalescent COVID-19.

The chain carries TRBV6-5 and TRBJ2-7; D may be TRBD2 (6 bases). CDR3 length: 15 amino acids. V lost 6 bases and J 2 bases, leaving 17 bases between the germline ends. The germline gives CDR1 MNHEY, CDR2 SVGAGI. CDR3 amino acids: CASSPFHGGTYEQYF. The CDR3, as DNA: TGTGCCAGCAGCCCGTTCCACGGGGGAACCTACGAGCAGTACTTC.

The CDR3 nucleotides are TGTGCCTTACTCGGGACAGGGGGCACTGAAGCTTTCTTT. Translation gives CALLGTGGTEAFF. The chain links TRBV30 to TRBJ1-1; 11 bases map to TRBD1. Trimming at V came to 7 bases and at J to 4 bases, leaving 5 bases not matched to a gene. The CDR3 extends over 13 amino acids. Germline-derived CDR1 and CDR2 are GTSNPN and SVGIG (reference sequence). The full variable domain, its missing parts supplied by reference TRBV30 and TRBJ1-1, is SQTIHQWPATLVQPVGSPLSLECTVEGTSNPNLYWYRQAAGRGLQLLFYSVGIGQISSEVPQNLSASRPQDRQFILSSKKLLLSDSGFYLCALLGTGGTEAFFGQGTRLTVV.

This chain links TRBV7-9 with TRBJ2-2; 8 bases align to TRBD1. Germline CDR1 SEHNR, CDR2 FQNEAQ (reference sequence). There are 16 residues in the CDR3. V trimming: 4 bases; J trimming: 7 bases; junction bases outside the gene matches: 11. The CDR3 loop reads CASSWVGQGENGELFF. The CDR3 DNA is TGTGCCAGCAGCTGGGTAGGACAGGGTGAAAACGGGGAGCTGTTTTTT. The whole variable domain, filled in from reference TRBV7-9 and TRBJ2-2, reads DTGVSQNPRHKITKRGQNVTFRCDPISEHNRLYWYRQTLGQGPEFLTYFQNEAQLEKSRLLSDRFSAERPKGSFSTLEIQRTEQGDSAMYLCASSWVGQGENGELFFGEGSRLTVL.

This clone was counted a few times. CDR3 nucleotides: TGCAGCGTCTTCGTCGTTTACACTGAAGCTTTCTTT. Amino acids: CSVFVVYTEAFF. The chain has TRBV29-1 and TRBJ1-1; D gene ambiguous. The germline V gene encodes CDR1 SQVTM and CDR2 ANQGSEA. V was pared by 6 bases and J by 3 bases, with 11 bases between. The CDR3 runs 12 residues.

This clone appeared a few times. This chain's CDR3 is CASARNSGSAYNEQFF. For the CDR3, the DNA is TGTGCCAGCGCACGAAATAGCGGGAGCGCTTACAATGAGCAGTTCTTC. The V gene is TRBV18, the J gene TRBJ2-1; 9 nucleotides match TRBD2. With 8 bases clipped from V and 4 bases from J, the junction kept 12 bases outside the gene matches. Germline assignment: CDR1 KGHSH and CDR2 LQKENI. The CDR3 spans 16 residues.

CDR3 region: CASSPSLFSGTEAFF. The CDR3 nucleotides read TGTGCCAGCAGCCCATCACTTTTTTCGGGCACTGAAGCTTTCTTT. This chain uses TRBV5-6 with TRBJ1-1; the D is unclear. CDR1 is SGHDT, CDR2 YYEEEE, per germline. The CDR3 extends over 15 amino acids. Trimming removed 4 bases at V and 4 bases at J, with 17 bases between.

This sequence joins TRBV19 and TRBJ1-2; 9 positions match TRBD1. J gave up 3 bases and V 6 bases, and 14 bases lay outside the gene matches. The CDR3 loop spans 17 amino acids. Germline V gene lookup returns CDR1 LNHDA and CDR2 SQIVND (reference sequence). The CDR3 is CASRPGQGTSNDYGYTF. CDR3 sequence (DNA): TGTGCCAGTAGACCGGGACAGGGAACCTCTAATGACTATGGCTACACCTTC.

The V gene is TRBV5-4, the J gene TRBJ2-3; 8 positions agree with TRBD2. The CDR3 runs 17 residues. Germline lookup yields CDR1 SGHNT and CDR2 YYREEE (reference sequence). V shed 2 bases and J 0 bases; nucleotides not matched to a gene: 8. Here the CDR3 reads CASSLKTGGASTDTQYF. The DNA for the CDR3 is TGTGCCAGCAGCTTAAAAACGGGGGGGGCAAGCACAGATACGCAGTATTTT. The entire variable domain, with the rest obtained from reference TRBV5-4 and TRBJ2-3, is as follows: ETGVTQSPTHLIKTRGQQVTLRCSSQSGHNTVSWYQQALGQGPQFIFQYYREEENGRGNFPPRFSGLQFPNYSSELNVNALELDDSALYLCASSLKTGGASTDTQYFGPGTRLTVL.

This rearrangement joins TRBV3-1 (or the pseudogene TRBV3-2) to TRBJ1-2; 7 nucleotides line up with TRBD1. Per the germline V gene, CDR1 is LGHDT and CDR2 is YNNKEL (reference sequence). V lost 6 bases and J lost 5; bases outside the gene matches: 6. The CDR3 consists of 13 residues. CDR3: CASSSGTDYGYTF. CDR3 nucleotide sequence: TGTGCCAGCAGTTCCGGGACAGATTATGGCTACACCTTC.

This clone is a singleton in its sample. CDR3 loop: CASSLGGTASKSEQYF. The CDR3 bases are TGTGCCAGCAGCTTGGGCGGGACAGCCAGTAAAAGCGAGCAGTACTTC. The chain joins TRBV11-3 to TRBJ2-7; D may be TRBD1 (7 bases). The CDR3 contains 16 residues. V was shortened by 3 bases and J by 6 bases, with 21 bases between the two germline ends. Germline CDR1 and CDR2: SGHNT and YENEEA. Using reference TRBV11-3 and TRBJ2-7 for the parts outside the CDR3, the full variable domain is EAGVVQSPRYKIIEKKQPVAFWCNPISGHNTLYWYLQNLGQGPELLIRYENEEAVDDSQLPKDRFSAERLKGVDSTLKIQPAELGDSAVYLCASSLGGTASKSEQYFGPGTRLTVT.

The V gene is TRBV19, the J gene TRBJ1-1, with D possibly being TRBD1 (5 bases). The CDR3 loop spans 16 amino acids. Germline CDR1 reads LNHDA; CDR2 reads SQIVND (reference sequence). Trimming left V 6 bases short and J 3 bases short, with 20 bases between. The CDR3 nucleotides are TGTGCCAGTAGGTTCTCAGTTGGCGAAGGGGACACTGAAGCTTTCTTT. As protein: CASRFSVGEGDTEAFF.

The chain recombines TRBV9 with TRBJ2-1; D might be TRBD2 (6 bases). Per the germline V gene, CDR1 is SGDLS and CDR2 is YYNGEE. The CDR3 runs 15 residues. V lost 4 bases and J lost 4, with 15 bases in between. DNA of the CDR3: TGTGCCAGCAGCCCGAGGCTAGCGACGTACAATGAGCAGTTCTTC. Protein sequence: CASSPRLATYNEQFF.

The CDR3 reads CASSLLWQVSSYEQYF. CDR3 bases: TGTGCCAGCAGTTTATTATGGCAGGTCAGCTCCTACGAGCAGTACTTC. This sequence joins TRBV27 and TRBJ2-7; no reliable D call. CDR1 and CDR2 (germline): MNHEY, SMNVEV (reference sequence). The CDR3 contains 16 residues. Trimming took 1 base from V and 0 from J, leaving 13 bases between them.

V and J are TRBV5-1 and TRBJ2-1; D may be TRBD2 (7 bases). The V gene's germline CDR1 is SGHRS and CDR2 YFSETQ. The V end lost 4 bases, the J end lost 6 bases, and 26 bases lay between the germline ends. The CDR3 totals 18 residues. CDR3 residues: CASSGRDMLAAGGNEQFF. In DNA form, the CDR3 reads TGCGCCAGCAGCGGAAGGGACATGCTAGCGGCTGGAGGCAATGAGCAGTTCTTC.

This clone was observed a single time. The chain couples TRBV5-4 to TRBJ1-2; 7 bases align to TRBD1. V lost 0 bases, J lost 2 bases, and 4 bases stayed unmatched. Germline V CDR1 and CDR2: SGHNT, YYREEE (reference sequence). CDR3 length: 15 residues. Here the CDR3 reads CASSLAMGQNYGYTF. CDR3 bases: TGTGCCAGCAGCTTGGCCATGGGACAGAACTATGGCTACACCTTC. The whole variable domain, filled in from reference TRBV5-4 and TRBJ1-2, reads ETGVTQSPTHLIKTRGQQVTLRCSSQSGHNTVSWYQQALGQGPQFIFQYYREEENGRGNFPPRFSGLQFPNYSSELNVNALELDDSALYLCASSLAMGQNYGYTFGSGTRLTVV.

CDR3 bases: TGCAGCGTGGGGGACATTCGCAATCAGCCCCAGCATTTT. As protein: CSVGDIRNQPQHF. The chain carries TRBV29-1 and TRBJ1-5; D possibly corresponds to TRBD1 (6 bases). Germline loops: CDR1 SQVTM, CDR2 ANQGSEA. V lost 6 bases to trimming and J lost 2 bases, with 11 bases between them. This CDR3 contains 13 residues.

J is TRBJ2-2 and V is TRBV10-2, with TRBD1 identical over 7 bases. Germline trimming cut 7 bases from V and 5 bases from J; bases unmatched to any gene: 10. This CDR3 region has 15 residues. Germline V gives CDR1 WSHSY, CDR2 SAAADI. The CDR3 region is CASIDDRVETGELFF. The CDR3, as DNA: TGCGCCAGCATCGACGACAGGGTTGAGACCGGGGAGCTGTTTTTT.

This clone was counted only a few times. The chain has TRBV19 and TRBJ2-1; 7 bases agree with TRBD1. J lost 5 bases, V lost 2 bases, and 21 bases had no gene match. Germline V lookup: CDR1 LNHDA, CDR2 SQIVND (reference sequence). The CDR3 spans 20 residues. CDR3 in amino acids: CASSINPTYSGQNLDNEQFF. DNA of the CDR3: TGTGCCAGTAGTATAAACCCCACCTACTCGGGACAGAACTTAGACAATGAGCAGTTCTTC.

The V gene is TRBV27, the J gene TRBJ2-7; 7 positions match TRBD1. This CDR3 comprises 14 residues. Germline CDR1 and CDR2: MNHEY and SMNVEV (reference sequence). V was pared by 4 bases and J by 4 bases, with 7 bases of the junction left unmatched. CDR3 bases: TGTGCCAGCAGTTCCAAGCAGGGGGTTTACGAGCAGTACTTC. This translates into CASSSKQGVYEQYF.

This clone was seen only a few times. The chain joins TRBV9 to TRBJ1-2; the D is unclear. The CDR3 loop spans 13 amino acids. Between the trimmed V and J ends, which lost 4 bases and 8 bases, there was a span of 15 bases. From germline, CDR1 is SGDLS and CDR2 YYNGEE. The CDR3 loop reads CASSPDGFGGYTF. The CDR3, as DNA: TGTGCCAGCAGCCCAGACGGTTTCGGGGGCTACACCTTC.

The V call is TRBV7-8, the J call TRBJ2-2; 12 nucleotides agree with TRBD1. Germline CDR1 reads SGHVS; CDR2 reads FQNEAQ. The V segment lost 6 bases and the J segment 6 bases; nucleotides outside the gene matches: 8. The CDR3 runs 16 residues. The DNA of the CDR3 is TGTGCCAGCAGGGGACCGGGACAGGGGGCCTCCGGGGAGCTGTTTTTT. Protein sequence: CASRGPGQGASGELFF.

The rearrangement joins TRBV25-1 to TRBJ2-7; maybe TRBD1 (6 bases). The germline CDR1 and CDR2 sequences are MGHDK and SYGVNS. The V and J ends lost 3 bases and 0 bases respectively, with 9 bases between them. This CDR3 spans 14 amino acids. The DNA of the CDR3 is TGTGCCAGCAGTGACGACAGGAGCTCCTACGAGCAGTACTTC. Its protein is CASSDDRSSYEQYF.

The chain combines TRBV9 with TRBJ1-2; D may be TRBD1 (6 bases). Looked up from germline, CDR1 is SGDLS and CDR2 is YYNGEE. V gave up 0 bases and J gave up 6 bases, with 12 bases separating them. This CDR3 is built from 14 residues. The CDR3 sequence is CASSVVPGDDGYTF. The CDR3 DNA is TGTGCCAGCAGCGTAGTCCCAGGGGATGATGGCTACACCTTC.

V gene TRBV2 combines with J gene TRBJ2-6; 12 bases align to TRBD2. CDR3 size: 19 residues. Germline assignment: CDR1 SNHLY and CDR2 FYNNEI. V was pared by 6 bases and J by 4 bases, with 13 bases of the junction left unmatched. The CDR3 loop is CASSFPGLAGLGGANVLTF. The CDR3 bases are TGTGCCAGCAGCTTTCCAGGACTAGCGGGATTAGGAGGGGCCAACGTCCTGACTTTC.

V gene TRBV19 combines with J gene TRBJ2-1, with D hard to call. Trimming shortened V by 5 bases and J by 7 bases, and 9 bases separated the two germline ends. From germline, CDR1 is LNHDA and CDR2 SQIVND (reference sequence). The CDR3 is 12 residues long. The DNA of the CDR3 is TGTGCCAGTAGTGCCCGACTTAATGAGCAGTTCTTC. It translates to CASSARLNEQFF.